One sample yielded the 11 T cell receptor beta chains listed below, sequenced in a study of monozygotic twins with inflammatory bowel disease. TCRdb reprocessed the 5' RACE reads and stores each CDR3 protein as one record, lacking DNA. Recorded for this sample: about 380,000 distinct CDR3 sequences. Sequencing was carried out using blood. These receptors all stem from a human donor with ulcerative colitis or Crohn's disease, or a healthy co-twin of an affected twin (not recorded which).

This rearrangement joins TRBV6-5 to TRBJ2-7; the TCRdb call, TRBD1, lacks DNA for checking. This CDR3 contains 16 residues. Germline lookup yields CDR1 MNHEY and CDR2 SVGAGI. The CDR3 here is CASSYGYRASGEKQYF.

Here the CDR3 reads CASSLTGTGQGTQYF. The rearrangement uses TRBV12-3 or TRBV12-4 and TRBJ2-3; TCRdb calls TRBD1, which cannot be checked without DNA. CDR3 length: 15 residues.

The chain uses TRBV24-1 and TRBJ2-7; lacking DNA, the TRBD1 call made by TCRdb goes unchecked. CDR1 is KGHDR and CDR2 is SFDVKD in the germline V gene. The CDR3 runs to 15 residues. The CDR3 region is CATSDWTGRGYEQYF.

V and J are TRBV7-2 and TRBJ2-3; lacking DNA, the TRBD1 call made by TCRdb goes unchecked. The CDR3 extends over 12 amino acids. From germline, CDR1 is SGHTA and CDR2 FQGNSA. CDR3 region: CTSGGDDYTQYF.

The chain joins TRBV11-1 to TRBJ2-4; TCRdb names TRBD1, which stays unverified in the absence of DNA. CDR3 length: 19 residues. Germline values: CDR1 SGHAT, CDR2 FQDESV (reference sequence). The CDR3 reads CASSRTIRGQDLAKNIQYF.

The genes are TRBV19 and TRBJ2-7; TCRdb proposes TRBD2, but this gene call is untestable without DNA. This CDR3 has 16 amino acids. Germline V gene lookup returns CDR1 LNHDA and CDR2 SQIVND (reference sequence). The CDR3 loop is CASSYQTGLTTYEQYF.

This chain uses TRBV5-1 with TRBJ2-1; the TCRdb D gene call, TRBD1, has no DNA to confirm it. In germline, CDR1 is SGHRS, CDR2 YFSETQ. This CDR3 is 12 amino acids long. The CDR3: CATRGGRGEQFF. Looking up the rest from reference TRBV5-1 and TRBJ2-1 gives the full variable domain: KAGVTQTPRYLIKTRGQQVTLSCSPISGHRSVSWYQQTPGQGLQFLFEYFSETQRNKGNFPGRFSGRQFSNSRSEMNVSTLELGDSALYLCATRGGRGEQFFGPGTRLTVL.

The chain is built from TRBV5-6 and TRBJ1-5; TCRdb outputs TRBD1, but without DNA this stays unchecked. The CDR3 covers 14 residues. Germline V gives CDR1 SGHDT, CDR2 YYEEEE. This chain's CDR3 is CASSPTGYNQPQHF. The complete variable domain, with remaining parts taken from reference TRBV5-6 and TRBJ1-5, reads DAGVTQSPTHLIKTRGQQVTLRCSPKSGHDTVSWYQQALGQGPQFIFQYYEEEERQRGNFPDRFSGHQFPNYSSELNVNALLLGDSALYLCASSPTGYNQPQHFGDGTRLSIL.

The V gene is TRBV27, the J gene TRBJ2-6; lacking DNA, the TRBD1 call made by TCRdb goes unchecked. Germline V gene lookup returns CDR1 MNHEY and CDR2 SMNVEV (reference sequence). CDR3 size: 16 residues. CDR3 residues: CASSQGQPSGANVLTF.

The V and J genes are TRBV4-1 and TRBJ1-2; TCRdb's D call, TRBD1, is unchecked because there is no DNA. Germline V gives CDR1 MGHRA, CDR2 YSYEKL. The length of the CDR3 is 15 residues. CDR3 protein: CASSQESTGRYGYTF.

The chain couples TRBV5-1 to TRBJ2-7; TCRdb proposes TRBD2, but this gene call is untestable without DNA. This CDR3 spans 15 amino acids. Germline-derived CDR1 and CDR2 are SGHRS and YFSETQ. The CDR3 protein is CASSRGLAGGYEQYF.